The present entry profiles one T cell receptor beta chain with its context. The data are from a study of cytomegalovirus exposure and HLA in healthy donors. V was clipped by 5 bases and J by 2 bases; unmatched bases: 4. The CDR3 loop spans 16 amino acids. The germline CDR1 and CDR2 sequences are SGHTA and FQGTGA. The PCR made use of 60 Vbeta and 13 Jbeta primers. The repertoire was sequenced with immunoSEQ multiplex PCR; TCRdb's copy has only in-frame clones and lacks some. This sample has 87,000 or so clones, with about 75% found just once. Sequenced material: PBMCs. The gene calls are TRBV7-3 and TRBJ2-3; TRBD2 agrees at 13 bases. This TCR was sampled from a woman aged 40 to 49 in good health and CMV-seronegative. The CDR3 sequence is CASSTGLAGYTDTQYF. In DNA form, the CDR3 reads TGTGCCAGCAGCACGGGACTAGCGGGATACACAGATACGCAGTATTTT.